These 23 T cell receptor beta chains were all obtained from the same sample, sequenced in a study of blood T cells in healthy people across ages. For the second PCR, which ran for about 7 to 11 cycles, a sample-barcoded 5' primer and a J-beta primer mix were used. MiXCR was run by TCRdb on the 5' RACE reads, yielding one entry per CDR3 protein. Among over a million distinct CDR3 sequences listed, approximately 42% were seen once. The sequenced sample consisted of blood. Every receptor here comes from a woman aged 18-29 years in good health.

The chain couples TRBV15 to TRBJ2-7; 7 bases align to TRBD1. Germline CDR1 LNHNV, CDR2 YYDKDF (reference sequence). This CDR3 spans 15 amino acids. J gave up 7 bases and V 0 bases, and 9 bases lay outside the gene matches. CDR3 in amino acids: CATSRDGRGLLEQYF. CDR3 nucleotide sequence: TGTGCCACCAGCAGAGATGGTAGGGGGCTACTGGAGCAGTACTTC.

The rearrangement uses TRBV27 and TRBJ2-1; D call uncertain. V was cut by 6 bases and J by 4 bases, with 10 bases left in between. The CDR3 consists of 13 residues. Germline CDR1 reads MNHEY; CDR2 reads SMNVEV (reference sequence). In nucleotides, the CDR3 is TGTGCCAGCAGGCTGTTCGGATACAATGAGCAGTTCTTC. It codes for CASRLFGYNEQFF.

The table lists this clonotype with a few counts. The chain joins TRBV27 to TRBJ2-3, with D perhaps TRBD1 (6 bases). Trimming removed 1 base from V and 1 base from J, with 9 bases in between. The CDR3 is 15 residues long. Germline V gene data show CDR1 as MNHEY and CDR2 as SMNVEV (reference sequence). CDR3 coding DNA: TGTGCCAGCAGTTTATGGGGGCGAGGCACAGATACGCAGTATTTT. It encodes CASSLWGRGTDTQYF.

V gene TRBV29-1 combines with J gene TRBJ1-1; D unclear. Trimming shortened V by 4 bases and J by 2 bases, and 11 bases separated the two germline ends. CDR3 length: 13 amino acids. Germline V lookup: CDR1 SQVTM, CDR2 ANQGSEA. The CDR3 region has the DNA TGCAGCGTTGTGGGTCGGGGAAACACTGAAGCTTTCTTT. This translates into CSVVGRGNTEAFF. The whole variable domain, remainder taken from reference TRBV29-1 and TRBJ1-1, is SAVISQKPSRDICQRGTSLTIQCQVDSQVTMMFWYRQQPGQSLTLIATANQGSEATYESGFVIDKFPISRPNLTFSTLTVSNMSPEDSSIYLCSVVGRGNTEAFFGQGTRLTVV.

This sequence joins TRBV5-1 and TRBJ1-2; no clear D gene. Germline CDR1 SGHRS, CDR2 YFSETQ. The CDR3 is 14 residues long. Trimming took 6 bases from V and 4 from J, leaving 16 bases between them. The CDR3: CASTREPDLYGYTF. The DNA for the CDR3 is TGCGCCAGCACCCGGGAGCCCGACCTCTATGGCTACACCTTC. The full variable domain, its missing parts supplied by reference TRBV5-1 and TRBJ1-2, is KAGVTQTPRYLIKTRGQQVTLSCSPISGHRSVSWYQQTPGQGLQFLFEYFSETQRNKGNFPGRFSGRQFSNSRSEMNVSTLELGDSALYLCASTREPDLYGYTFGSGTRLTVV.

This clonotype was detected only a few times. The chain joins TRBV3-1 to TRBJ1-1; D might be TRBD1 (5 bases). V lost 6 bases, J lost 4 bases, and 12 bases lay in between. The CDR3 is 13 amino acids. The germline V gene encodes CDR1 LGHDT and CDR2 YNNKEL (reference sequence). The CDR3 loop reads CASSGQGITEAFF. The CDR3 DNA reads TGTGCCAGCAGTGGGCAGGGCATCACTGAAGCTTTCTTT.

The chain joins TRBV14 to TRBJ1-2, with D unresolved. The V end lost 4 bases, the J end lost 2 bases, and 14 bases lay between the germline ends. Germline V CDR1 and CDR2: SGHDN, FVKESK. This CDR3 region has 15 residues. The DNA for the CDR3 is TGTGCCAGCAGCCCGTACAGAGACCTCAACTATGGCTACACCTTC. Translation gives CASSPYRDLNYGYTF. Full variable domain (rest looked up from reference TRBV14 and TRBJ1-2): EAGVTQFPSHSVIEKGQTVTLRCDPISGHDNLYWYRRVMGKEIKFLLHFVKESKQDESGMPNNRFLAERTGGTYSTLKVQPAELEDSGVYFCASSPYRDLNYGYTFGSGTRLTVV.

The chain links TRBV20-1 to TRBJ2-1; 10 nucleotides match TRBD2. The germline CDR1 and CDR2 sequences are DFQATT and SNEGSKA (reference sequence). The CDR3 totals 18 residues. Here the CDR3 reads CRPYPGLAGVLIGNEQFF. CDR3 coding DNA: TGCAGGCCATATCCAGGGCTAGCGGGAGTTCTAATCGGGAATGAGCAGTTCTTC.

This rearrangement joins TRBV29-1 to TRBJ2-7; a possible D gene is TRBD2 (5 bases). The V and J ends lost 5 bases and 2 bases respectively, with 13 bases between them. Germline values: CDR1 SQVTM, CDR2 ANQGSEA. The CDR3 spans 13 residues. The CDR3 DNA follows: TGCAGCGTTCCCGGGGTCAGCCCCTACGAGCAGTACTTC. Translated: CSVPGVSPYEQYF.

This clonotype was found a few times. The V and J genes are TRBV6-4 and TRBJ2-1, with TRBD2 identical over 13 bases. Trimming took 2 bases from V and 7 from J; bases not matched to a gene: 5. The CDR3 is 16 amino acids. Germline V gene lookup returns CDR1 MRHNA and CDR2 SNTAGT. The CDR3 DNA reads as TGTGCCAGCAGTGACCAGGGACTAGCGGGATTTAATGAGCAGTTCTTC. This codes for CASSDQGLAGFNEQFF.

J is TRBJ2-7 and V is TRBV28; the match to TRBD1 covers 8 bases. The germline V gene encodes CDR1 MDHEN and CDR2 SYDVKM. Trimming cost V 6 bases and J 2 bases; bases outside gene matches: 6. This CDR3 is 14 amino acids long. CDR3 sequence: CASRIWTGTYEQYF. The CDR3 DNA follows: TGTGCCAGCAGAATTTGGACAGGGACCTACGAGCAGTACTTC.

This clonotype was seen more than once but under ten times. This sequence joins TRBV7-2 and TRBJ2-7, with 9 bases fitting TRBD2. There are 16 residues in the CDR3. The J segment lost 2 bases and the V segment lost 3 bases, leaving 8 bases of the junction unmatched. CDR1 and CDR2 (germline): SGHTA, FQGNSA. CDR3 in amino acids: CASSLFSSGVTYEQYF. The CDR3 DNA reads TGTGCCAGCAGCTTGTTCTCTAGCGGGGTTACCTACGAGCAGTACTTC.

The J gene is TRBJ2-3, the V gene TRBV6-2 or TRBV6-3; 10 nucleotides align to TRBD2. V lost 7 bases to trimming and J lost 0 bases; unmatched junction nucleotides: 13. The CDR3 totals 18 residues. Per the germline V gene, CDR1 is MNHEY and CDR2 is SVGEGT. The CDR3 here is CASIHVELAGLSTDTQYF. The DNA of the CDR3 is TGTGCCAGCATCCACGTGGAACTAGCGGGACTTAGCACAGATACGCAGTATTTT.

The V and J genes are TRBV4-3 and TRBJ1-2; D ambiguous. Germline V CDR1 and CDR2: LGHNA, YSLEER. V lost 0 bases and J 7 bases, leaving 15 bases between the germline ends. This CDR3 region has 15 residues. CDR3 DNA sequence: TGCGCCAGCAGCCAAGAGATCCCCATCTTTAGTGGCTACACCTTC. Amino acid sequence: CASSQEIPIFSGYTF.

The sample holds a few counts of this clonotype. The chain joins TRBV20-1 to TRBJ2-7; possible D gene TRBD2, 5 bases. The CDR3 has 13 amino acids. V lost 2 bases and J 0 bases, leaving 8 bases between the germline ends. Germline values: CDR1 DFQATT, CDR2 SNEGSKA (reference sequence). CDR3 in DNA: TGCAGTGCTAGAAAGCGGAGCTCCTACGAGCAGTACTTC. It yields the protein CSARKRSSYEQYF.

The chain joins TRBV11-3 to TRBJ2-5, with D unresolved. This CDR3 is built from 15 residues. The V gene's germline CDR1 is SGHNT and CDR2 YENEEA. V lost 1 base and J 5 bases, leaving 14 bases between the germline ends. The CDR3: CASSLGQGLRETQYF. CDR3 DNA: TGTGCCAGCAGCTTAGGACAAGGGTTGAGGGAGACCCAGTACTTC.

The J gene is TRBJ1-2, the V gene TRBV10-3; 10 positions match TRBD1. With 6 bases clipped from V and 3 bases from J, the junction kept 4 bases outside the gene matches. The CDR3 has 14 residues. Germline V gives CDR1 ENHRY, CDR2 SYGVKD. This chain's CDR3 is CAIRPGQGYYGYTF. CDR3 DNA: TGTGCCATCAGGCCGGGACAGGGGTACTATGGCTACACCTTC.

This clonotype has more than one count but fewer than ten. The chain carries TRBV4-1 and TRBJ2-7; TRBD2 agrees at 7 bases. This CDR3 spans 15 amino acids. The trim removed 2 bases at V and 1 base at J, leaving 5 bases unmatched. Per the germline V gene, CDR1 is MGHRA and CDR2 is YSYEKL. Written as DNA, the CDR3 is TGCGCCAGCAGCCAAACTAGCGAAGGATCCTACGAGCAGTACTTC. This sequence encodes CASSQTSEGSYEQYF.

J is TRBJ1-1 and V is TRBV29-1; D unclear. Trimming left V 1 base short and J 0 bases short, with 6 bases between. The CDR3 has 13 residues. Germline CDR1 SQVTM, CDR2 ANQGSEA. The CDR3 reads CSVEVSMNTEAFF. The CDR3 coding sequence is TGCAGCGTTGAAGTTAGCATGAACACTGAAGCTTTCTTT.

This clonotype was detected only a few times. The CDR3 region has the DNA TGTGCCGTCCGGGAGATAGGCAGCATCTCCTACAATGAGCAGTACTTC. This sequence encodes CAVREIGSISYNEQYF. The chain links TRBV15 to TRBJ2-1; perhaps TRBD2 as D (6 bases). The DNA end favors TRBJ2-7, so the J call may be wrong. The CDR3 has 16 amino acids. CDR1 is LNHNV, CDR2 YYDKDF, per germline (reference sequence).

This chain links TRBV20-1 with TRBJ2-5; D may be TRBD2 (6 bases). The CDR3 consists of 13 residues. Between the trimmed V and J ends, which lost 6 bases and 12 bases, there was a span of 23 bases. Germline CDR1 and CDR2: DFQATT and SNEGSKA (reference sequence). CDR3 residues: CSAPGSKRTFEYF. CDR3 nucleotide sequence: TGCAGTGCACCCGGGAGTAAGAGGACGTTCGAGTACTTC.

The DNA for the CDR3 is TGTGCCAGCAGTCCCCGGGACAGAGCGCATTATGGCTACACCTTC. It translates to CASSPRDRAHYGYTF. V gene TRBV6-6 combines with J gene TRBJ1-2, with 7 bases identical to TRBD1. The junction had 11 bases not matched to a gene; V was cut back by 5 bases and J by 5 bases. Germline V gene sequence: CDR1 MNHNY, CDR2 SVGAGI (reference sequence). The CDR3 runs 15 residues.

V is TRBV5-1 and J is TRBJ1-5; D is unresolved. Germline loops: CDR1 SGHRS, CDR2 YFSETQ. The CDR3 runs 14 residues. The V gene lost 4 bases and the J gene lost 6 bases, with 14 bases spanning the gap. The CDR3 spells CASSGAIGSQPQHF. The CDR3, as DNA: TGCGCCAGCAGCGGCGCCATTGGGAGTCAGCCCCAGCATTTT. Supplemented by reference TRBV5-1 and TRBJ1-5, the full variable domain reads KAGVTQTPRYLIKTRGQQVTLSCSPISGHRSVSWYQQTPGQGLQFLFEYFSETQRNKGNFPGRFSGRQFSNSRSEMNVSTLELGDSALYLCASSGAIGSQPQHFGDGTRLSIL.